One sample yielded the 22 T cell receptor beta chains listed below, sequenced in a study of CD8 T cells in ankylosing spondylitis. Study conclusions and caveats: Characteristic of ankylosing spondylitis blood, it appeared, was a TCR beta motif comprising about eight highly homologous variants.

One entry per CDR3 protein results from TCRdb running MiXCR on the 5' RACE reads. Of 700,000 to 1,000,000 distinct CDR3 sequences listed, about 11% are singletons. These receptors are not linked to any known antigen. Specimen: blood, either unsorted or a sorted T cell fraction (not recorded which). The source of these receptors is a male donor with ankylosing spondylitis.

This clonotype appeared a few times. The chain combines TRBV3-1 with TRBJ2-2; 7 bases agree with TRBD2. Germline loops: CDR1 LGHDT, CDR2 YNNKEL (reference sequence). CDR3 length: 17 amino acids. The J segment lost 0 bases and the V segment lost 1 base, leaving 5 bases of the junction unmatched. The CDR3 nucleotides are TGTGCCAGCAGCCAAGTTAGCGGGTACTCGAACACCGGGGAGCTGTTTTTT. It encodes CASSQVSGYSNTGELFF. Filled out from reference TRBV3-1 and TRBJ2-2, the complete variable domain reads DTAVSQTPKYLVTQMGNDKSIKCEQNLGHDTMYWYKQDSKKFLKIMFSYNNKELIINETVPNRFSPKSPDKAHLNLHINSLELGDSAVYFCASSQVSGYSNTGELFFGEGSRLTVL.

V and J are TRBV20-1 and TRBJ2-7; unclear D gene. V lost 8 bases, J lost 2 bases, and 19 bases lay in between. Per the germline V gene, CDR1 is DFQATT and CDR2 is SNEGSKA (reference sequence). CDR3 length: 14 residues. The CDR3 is CSPSLGSTAYEQYF. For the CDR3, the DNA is TGCAGTCCTTCTTTGGGGTCGACCGCCTACGAGCAGTACTTC.

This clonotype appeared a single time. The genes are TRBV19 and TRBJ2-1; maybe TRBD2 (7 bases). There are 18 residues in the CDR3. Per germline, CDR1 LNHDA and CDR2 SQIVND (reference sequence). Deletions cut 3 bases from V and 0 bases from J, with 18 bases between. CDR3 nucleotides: TGTGCCAGTAGTATTAGGGGGGAGGGATCCCTCTCCTACAATGAGCAGTTCTTC. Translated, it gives CASSIRGEGSLSYNEQFF. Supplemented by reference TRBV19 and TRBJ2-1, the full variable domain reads DGGITQSPKYLFRKEGQNVTLSCEQNLNHDAMYWYRQDPGQGLRLIYYSQIVNDFQKGDIAEGYSVSREKKESFPLTVTSAQKNPTAFYLCASSIRGEGSLSYNEQFFGPGTRLTVL.

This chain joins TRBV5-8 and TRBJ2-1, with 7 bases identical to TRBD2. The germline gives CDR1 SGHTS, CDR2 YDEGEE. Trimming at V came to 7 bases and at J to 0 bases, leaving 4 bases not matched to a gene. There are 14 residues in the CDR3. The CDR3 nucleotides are TGTGCCAGCCGCGGGAGTCCCTCCTACAATGAGCAGTTCTTC. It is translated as CASRGSPSYNEQFF.

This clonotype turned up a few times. DNA of the CDR3: TGTGCCATCAGTGAGATCGCGAGCACAGATACGCAGTATTTT. This translates into CAISEIASTDTQYF. V and J are TRBV10-3 and TRBJ2-3, with unresolved D. Trimming removed 2 bases from V and 0 bases from J, with 6 bases in between. The CDR3 has 14 amino acids. The germline CDR1 and CDR2 sequences are ENHRY and SYGVKD.

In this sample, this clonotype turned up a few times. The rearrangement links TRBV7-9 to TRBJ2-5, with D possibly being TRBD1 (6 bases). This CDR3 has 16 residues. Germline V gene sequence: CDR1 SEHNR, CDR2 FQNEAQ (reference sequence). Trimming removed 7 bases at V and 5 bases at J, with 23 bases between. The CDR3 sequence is CASIPGVRVRGETQYF. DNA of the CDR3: TGTGCCAGCATCCCAGGGGTGAGAGTAAGAGGGGAGACCCAGTACTTC.

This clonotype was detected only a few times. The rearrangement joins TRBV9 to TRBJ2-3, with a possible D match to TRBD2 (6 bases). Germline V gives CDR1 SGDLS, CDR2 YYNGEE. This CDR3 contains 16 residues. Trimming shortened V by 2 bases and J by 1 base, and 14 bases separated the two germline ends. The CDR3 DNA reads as TGTGCCAGCAGCGTGCAGACGGGGGACGGCACAGATACGCAGTATTTT. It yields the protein CASSVQTGDGTDTQYF.

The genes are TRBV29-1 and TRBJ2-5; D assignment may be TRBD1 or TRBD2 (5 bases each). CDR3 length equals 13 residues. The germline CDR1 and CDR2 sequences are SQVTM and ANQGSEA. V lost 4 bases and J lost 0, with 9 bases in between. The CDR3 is CSVGGRYQETQYF. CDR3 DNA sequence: TGCAGCGTTGGGGGACGGTACCAAGAGACCCAGTACTTC.

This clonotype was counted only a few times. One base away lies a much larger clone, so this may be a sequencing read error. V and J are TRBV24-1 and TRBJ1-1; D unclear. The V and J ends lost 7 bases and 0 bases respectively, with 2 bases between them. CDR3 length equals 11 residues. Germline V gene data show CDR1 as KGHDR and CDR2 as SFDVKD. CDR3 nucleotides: TGTGCCACCAGGATGAACACTGAAGCTTTCTTT. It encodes CATRMNTEAFF.

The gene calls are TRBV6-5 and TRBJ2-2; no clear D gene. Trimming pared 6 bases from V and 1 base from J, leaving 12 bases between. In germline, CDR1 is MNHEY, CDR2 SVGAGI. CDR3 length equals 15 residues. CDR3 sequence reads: CASRINRVNTGELFF. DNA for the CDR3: TGTGCCAGCAGGATTAATCGGGTGAACACCGGGGAGCTGTTTTTT.

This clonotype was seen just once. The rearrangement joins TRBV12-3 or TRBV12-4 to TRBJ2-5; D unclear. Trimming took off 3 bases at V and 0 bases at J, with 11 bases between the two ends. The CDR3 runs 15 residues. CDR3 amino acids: CASSFLPGHQETQYF. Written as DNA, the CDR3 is TGTGCCAGCAGTTTCTTACCGGGCCACCAAGAGACCCAGTACTTC.

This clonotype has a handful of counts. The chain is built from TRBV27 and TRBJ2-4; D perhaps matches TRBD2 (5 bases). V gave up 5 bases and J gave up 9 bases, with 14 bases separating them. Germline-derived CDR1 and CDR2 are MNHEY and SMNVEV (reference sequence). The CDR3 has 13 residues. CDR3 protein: CASSGTRGGIQYF. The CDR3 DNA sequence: TGTGCCAGCAGTGGTACGCGTGGAGGCATTCAGTACTTC.

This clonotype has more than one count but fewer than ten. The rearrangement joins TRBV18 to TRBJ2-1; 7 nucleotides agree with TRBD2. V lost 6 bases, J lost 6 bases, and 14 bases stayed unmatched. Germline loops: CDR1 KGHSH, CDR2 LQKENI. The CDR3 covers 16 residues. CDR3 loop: CASSPLPGRRGNEQFF. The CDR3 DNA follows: TGTGCCAGCTCCCCCCTACCCGGGAGGAGGGGCAATGAGCAGTTCTTC.

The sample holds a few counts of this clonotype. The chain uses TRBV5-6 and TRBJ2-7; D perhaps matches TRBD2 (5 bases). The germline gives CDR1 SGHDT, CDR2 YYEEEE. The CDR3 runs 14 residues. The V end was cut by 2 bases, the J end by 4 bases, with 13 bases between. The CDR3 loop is CASSFDRLMYEQYF. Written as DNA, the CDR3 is TGTGCCAGCAGCTTTGACCGACTAATGTACGAGCAGTACTTC.

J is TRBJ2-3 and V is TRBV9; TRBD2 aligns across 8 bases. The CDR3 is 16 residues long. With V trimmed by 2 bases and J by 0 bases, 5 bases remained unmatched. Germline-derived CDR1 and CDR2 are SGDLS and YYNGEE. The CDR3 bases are TGTGCCAGCAGCGTTCGACTAGCGCAAAGCACAGATACGCAGTATTTT. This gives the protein CASSVRLAQSTDTQYF.

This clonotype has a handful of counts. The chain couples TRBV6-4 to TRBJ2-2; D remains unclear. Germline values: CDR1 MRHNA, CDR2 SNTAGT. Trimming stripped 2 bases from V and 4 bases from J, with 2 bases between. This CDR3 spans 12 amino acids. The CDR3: CASSDPTGELFF. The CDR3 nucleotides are TGTGCCAGCAGTGACCCCACCGGGGAGCTGTTTTTT.

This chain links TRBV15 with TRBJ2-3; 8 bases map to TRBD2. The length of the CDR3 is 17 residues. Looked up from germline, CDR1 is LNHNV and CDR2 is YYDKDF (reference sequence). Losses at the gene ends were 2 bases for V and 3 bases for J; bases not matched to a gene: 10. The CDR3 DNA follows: TGTGCCACCAGCAGATTCCTACCGGGACTAGGGACAGATACGCAGTATTTT. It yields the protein CATSRFLPGLGTDTQYF.

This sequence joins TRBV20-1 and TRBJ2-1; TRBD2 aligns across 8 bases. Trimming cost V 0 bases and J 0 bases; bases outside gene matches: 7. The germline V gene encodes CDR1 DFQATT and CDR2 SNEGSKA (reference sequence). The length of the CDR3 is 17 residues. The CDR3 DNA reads TGCAGTGCTAGAGACCGGAAGCGGGAGAGCTCCTACAATGAGCAGTTCTTC. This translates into CSARDRKRESSYNEQFF.

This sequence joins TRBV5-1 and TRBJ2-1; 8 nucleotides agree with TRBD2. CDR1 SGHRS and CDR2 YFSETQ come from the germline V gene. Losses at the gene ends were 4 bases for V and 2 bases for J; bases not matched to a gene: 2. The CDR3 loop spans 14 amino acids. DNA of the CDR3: TGCGCCAGCAGCGAACTAGCGGCCTACAATGAGCAGTTCTTC. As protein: CASSELAAYNEQFF.

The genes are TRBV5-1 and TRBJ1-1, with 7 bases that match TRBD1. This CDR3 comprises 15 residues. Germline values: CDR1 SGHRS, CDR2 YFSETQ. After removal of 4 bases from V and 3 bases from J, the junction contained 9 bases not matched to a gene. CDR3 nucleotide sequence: TGCGCCAGCAGCACCGGGACAGCAAAACACACTGAAGCTTTCTTT. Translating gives CASSTGTAKHTEAFF.

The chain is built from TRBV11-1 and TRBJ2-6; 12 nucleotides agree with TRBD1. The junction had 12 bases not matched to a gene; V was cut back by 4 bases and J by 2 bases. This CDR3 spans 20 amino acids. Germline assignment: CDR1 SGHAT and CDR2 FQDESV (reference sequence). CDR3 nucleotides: TGTGCCAGCAGCTCATCTCATGGGACAGGGGGCAAGGCTGGGGCCAACGTCCTGACTTTC. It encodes CASSSSHGTGGKAGANVLTF. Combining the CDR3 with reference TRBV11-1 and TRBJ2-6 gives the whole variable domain EAEVAQSPRYKITEKSQAVAFWCDPISGHATLYWYRQILGQGPELLVQFQDESVVDDSQLPKDRFSAERLKGVDSTLKIQPAELGDSAMYLCASSSSHGTGGKAGANVLTFGAGSRLTVL.

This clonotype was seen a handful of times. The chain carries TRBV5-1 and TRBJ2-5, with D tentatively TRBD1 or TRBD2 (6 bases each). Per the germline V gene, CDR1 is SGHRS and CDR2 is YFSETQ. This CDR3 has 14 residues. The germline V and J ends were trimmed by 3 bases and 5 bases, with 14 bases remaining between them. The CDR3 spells CASSSGDIGETQYF. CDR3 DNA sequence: TGCGCCAGCAGCTCGGGGGACATAGGCGAGACCCAGTACTTC.